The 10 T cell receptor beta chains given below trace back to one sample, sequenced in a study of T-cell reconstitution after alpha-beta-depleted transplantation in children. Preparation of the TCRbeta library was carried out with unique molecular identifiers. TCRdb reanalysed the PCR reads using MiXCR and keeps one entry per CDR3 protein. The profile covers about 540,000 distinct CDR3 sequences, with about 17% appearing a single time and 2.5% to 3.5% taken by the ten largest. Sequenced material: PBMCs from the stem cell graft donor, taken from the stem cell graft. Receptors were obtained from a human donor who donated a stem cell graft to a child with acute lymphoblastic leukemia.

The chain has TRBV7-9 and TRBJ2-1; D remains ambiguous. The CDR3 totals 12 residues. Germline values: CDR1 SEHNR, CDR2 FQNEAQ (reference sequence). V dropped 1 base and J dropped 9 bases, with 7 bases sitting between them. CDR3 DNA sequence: TGTGCCAGCAGCTTAGGGATGCTTGAGCAGTTCTTC. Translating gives CASSLGMLEQFF.

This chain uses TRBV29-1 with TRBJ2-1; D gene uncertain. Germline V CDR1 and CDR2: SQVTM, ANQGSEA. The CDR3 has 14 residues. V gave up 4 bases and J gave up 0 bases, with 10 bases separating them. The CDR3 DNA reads TGCAGCGTTGTCGGCTCCAGCTCCTACAATGAGCAGTTCTTC. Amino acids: CSVVGSSSYNEQFF.

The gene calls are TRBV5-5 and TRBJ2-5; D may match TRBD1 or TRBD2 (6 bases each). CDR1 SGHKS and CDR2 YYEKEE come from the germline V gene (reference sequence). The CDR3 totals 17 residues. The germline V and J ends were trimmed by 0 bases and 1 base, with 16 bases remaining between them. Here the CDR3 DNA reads TGTGCCAGCAGCTTGGCTCTGGCAGGGGACTTCCAAGAGACCCAGTACTTC. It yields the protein CASSLALAGDFQETQYF.

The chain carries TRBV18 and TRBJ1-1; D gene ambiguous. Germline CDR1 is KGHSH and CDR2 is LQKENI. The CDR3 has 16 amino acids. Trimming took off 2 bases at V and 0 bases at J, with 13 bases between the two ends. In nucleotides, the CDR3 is TGTGCCAGCTCACCATTGCTAGCTACCATGAACACTGAAGCTTTCTTT. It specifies CASSPLLATMNTEAFF.

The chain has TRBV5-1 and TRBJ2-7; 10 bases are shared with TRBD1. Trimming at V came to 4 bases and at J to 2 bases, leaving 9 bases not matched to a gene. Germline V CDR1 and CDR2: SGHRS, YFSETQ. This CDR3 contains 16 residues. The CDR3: CASSLHRDRGPYEQYF. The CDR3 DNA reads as TGCGCCAGCAGCCTACACCGGGACAGGGGACCCTACGAGCAGTACTTC.

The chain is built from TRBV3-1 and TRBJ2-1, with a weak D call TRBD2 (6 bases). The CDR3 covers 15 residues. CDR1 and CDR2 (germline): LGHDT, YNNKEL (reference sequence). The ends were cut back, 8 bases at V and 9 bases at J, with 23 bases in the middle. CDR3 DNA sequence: TGTGCCAGCTCCCAAGATATGTGGGGAGCGGGTGAGCAGTTCTTC. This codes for CASSQDMWGAGEQFF.

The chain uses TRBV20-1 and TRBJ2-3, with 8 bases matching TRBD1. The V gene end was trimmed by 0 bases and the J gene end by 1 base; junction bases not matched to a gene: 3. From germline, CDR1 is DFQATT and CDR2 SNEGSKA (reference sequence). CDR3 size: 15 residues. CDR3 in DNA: TGCAGTGCTAGAGATCAGGGGGCTGGCACAGATACGCAGTATTTT. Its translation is CSARDQGAGTDTQYF.

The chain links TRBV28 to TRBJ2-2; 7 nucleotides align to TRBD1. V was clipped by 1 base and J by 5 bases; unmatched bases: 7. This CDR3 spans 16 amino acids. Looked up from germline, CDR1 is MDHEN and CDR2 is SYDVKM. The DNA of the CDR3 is TGTGCCAGCAGTTTATATACGGACAGGTATACCGGGGAGCTGTTTTTT. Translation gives CASSLYTDRYTGELFF.

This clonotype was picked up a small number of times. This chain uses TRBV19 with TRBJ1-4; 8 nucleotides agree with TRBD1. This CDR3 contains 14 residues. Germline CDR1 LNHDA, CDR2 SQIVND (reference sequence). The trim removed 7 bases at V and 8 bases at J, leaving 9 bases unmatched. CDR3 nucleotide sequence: TGTGCCAGTACTAACAGGGGGGGACCGGAAAAACTGTTTTTT. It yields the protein CASTNRGGPEKLFF.

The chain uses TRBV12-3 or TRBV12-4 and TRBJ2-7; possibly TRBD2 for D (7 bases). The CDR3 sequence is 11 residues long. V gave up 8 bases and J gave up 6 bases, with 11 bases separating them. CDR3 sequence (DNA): TGTGCCAGCCAGGGGACTATCGAGCAGTACTTC. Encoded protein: CASQGTIEQYF.